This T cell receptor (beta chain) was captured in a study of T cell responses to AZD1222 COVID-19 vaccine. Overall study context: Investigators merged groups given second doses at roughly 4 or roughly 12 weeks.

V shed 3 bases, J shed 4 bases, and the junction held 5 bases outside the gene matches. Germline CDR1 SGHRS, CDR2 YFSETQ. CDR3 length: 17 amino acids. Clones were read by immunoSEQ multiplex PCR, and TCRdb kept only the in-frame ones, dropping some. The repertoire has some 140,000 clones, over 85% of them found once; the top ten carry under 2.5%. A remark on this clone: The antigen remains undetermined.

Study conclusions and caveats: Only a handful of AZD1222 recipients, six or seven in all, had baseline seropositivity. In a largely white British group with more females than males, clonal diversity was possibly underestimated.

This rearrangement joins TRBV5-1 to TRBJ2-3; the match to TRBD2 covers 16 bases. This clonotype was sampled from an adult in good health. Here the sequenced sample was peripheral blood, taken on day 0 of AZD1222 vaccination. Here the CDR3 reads CASSSGLAGGRPDTQYF. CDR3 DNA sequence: TGCGCCAGCAGCTCGGGACTAGCGGGGGGGCGCCCAGATACGCAGTATTTT.